These 20 T cell receptor beta chains were all obtained from the same sample, sequenced in a study of cytomegalovirus exposure and HLA in healthy donors. With 60 Vbeta and 13 Jbeta primers, the PCR was carried out. Generated by immunoSEQ multiplex PCR, the TCRdb table keeps only in-frame clones and is missing some. Counted here are 150,000 or so clones, about 80% occurring once; the ten biggest clones make up approximately 5.7%. The specimen was PBMCs. The receptors shown here come from a man aged 25 to 45 in good health and CMV-seropositive.

V usage is TRBV28 and J usage is TRBJ1-2; D unclear. This CDR3 spans 13 amino acids. The germline V gene encodes CDR1 MDHEN and CDR2 SYDVKM. With 3 bases removed from V and 8 bases from J, the gap between germline ends came to 13 bases. CDR3 residues: CASSLIGGEGYTF. Here the CDR3 DNA reads TGTGCCAGCAGTTTGATTGGCGGGGAAGGCTACACCTTC.

The chain has TRBV27 and TRBJ1-2; no firm D call. V was pared by 2 bases and J by 8 bases, with 12 bases between. Germline lookup yields CDR1 MNHEY and CDR2 SMNVEV (reference sequence). The CDR3 length is 13 residues. The DNA for the CDR3 is TGTGCCAGCAGTTTAGGTCCCCGGGAGGGCTACACCTTC. The encoded protein is CASSLGPREGYTF.

The V and J genes are TRBV5-6 and TRBJ2-2, with D uncertain. CDR3 length: 14 amino acids. Germline V gives CDR1 SGHDT, CDR2 YYEEEE. V gave up 3 bases and J gave up 5 bases, with 11 bases separating them. CDR3 amino acids: CASSSTLRTGELFF. CDR3 nucleotides: TGTGCCAGCAGCTCGACCCTGAGGACCGGGGAGCTGTTTTTT. The entire variable domain, with the rest obtained from reference TRBV5-6 and TRBJ2-2, is as follows: DAGVTQSPTHLIKTRGQQVTLRCSPKSGHDTVSWYQQALGQGPQFIFQYYEEEERQRGNFPDRFSGHQFPNYSSELNVNALLLGDSALYLCASSSTLRTGELFFGEGSRLTVL.

J is TRBJ1-5 and V is TRBV28, with D tentatively TRBD1 (5 bases). Germline loops: CDR1 MDHEN, CDR2 SYDVKM. This CDR3 comprises 15 residues. Trimming shortened V by 1 base and J by 7 bases, and 14 bases separated the two germline ends. CDR3 DNA: TGTGCCAGCAGTTTATTCGGCAGGGTCGGGCAGCCCCAGCATTTT. It is translated as CASSLFGRVGQPQHF.

The genes are TRBV19 and TRBJ1-2; 9 nucleotides align to TRBD1. V trimming: 1 base; J trimming: 5 bases; junction bases outside the gene matches: 2. Germline V gives CDR1 LNHDA, CDR2 SQIVND (reference sequence). This CDR3 has 14 amino acids. CDR3 nucleotide sequence: TGTGCCAGTAGTATAGCGGGACAGGGATATGGCTACACCTTC. Its protein product is CASSIAGQGYGYTF.

On this clone itself: Other DNA variants within this sample encode the same CDR3. The chain links TRBV28 to TRBJ2-3; D call uncertain. Germline V gives CDR1 MDHEN, CDR2 SYDVKM. The CDR3 consists of 17 residues. Trimming shortened V by 6 bases and J by 4 bases, and 23 bases separated the two germline ends. This CDR3 reads CASSSSRTAIFPDTQYF. CDR3 nucleotides: TGTGCCAGCAGCTCCAGTCGAACAGCTATTTTCCCAGATACGCAGTATTTT.

The chain employs TRBV19 and TRBJ1-5; possibly TRBD1 for D (5 bases). This CDR3 has 15 amino acids. The germline V gene has CDR1 LNHDA and CDR2 SQIVND (reference sequence). V was pared by 6 bases and J by 5 bases, with 17 bases between. CDR3: CASSPRAGPDQPQHF. CDR3 in DNA: TGTGCCAGTAGCCCAAGGGCGGGGCCAGATCAGCCCCAGCATTTT.

As DNA, the CDR3 is TGTGCCAGCAGTGAAAGGACTAGCTCCTACGAGCAGTACTTC. Its protein product is CASSERTSSYEQYF. The chain couples TRBV2 to TRBJ2-7, with 7 positions matching TRBD2. The CDR3 loop spans 14 amino acids. Trimming removed 2 bases from V and 0 bases from J; junction bases left unmatched: 1. The germline V gene encodes CDR1 SNHLY and CDR2 FYNNEI.

The gene calls are TRBV5-1 and TRBJ2-1; D ambiguous. The CDR3 covers 14 residues. V lost 0 bases and J lost 8, with 12 bases in between. The germline V gene encodes CDR1 SGHRS and CDR2 YFSETQ. The CDR3 reads CASSLGGSRDEQFF. The CDR3 DNA reads TGCGCCAGCAGCTTGGGCGGTAGTCGCGATGAGCAGTTCTTC. Combining the CDR3 with reference TRBV5-1 and TRBJ2-1 gives the whole variable domain KAGVTQTPRYLIKTRGQQVTLSCSPISGHRSVSWYQQTPGQGLQFLFEYFSETQRNKGNFPGRFSGRQFSNSRSEMNVSTLELGDSALYLCASSLGGSRDEQFFGPGTRLTVL.

The CDR3 bases are TGTGCCAGTAGTAGGGGACAGGGATCCGGGGCCAACGTCCTGACTTTC. It is translated as CASSRGQGSGANVLTF. This rearrangement joins TRBV19 to TRBJ2-6; 9 bases align to TRBD1. The junction had 5 bases not matched to a gene; V was cut back by 4 bases and J by 4 bases. The CDR3 is 16 amino acids. CDR1 is LNHDA and CDR2 is SQIVND in the germline V gene (reference sequence).

This rearrangement joins TRBV7-9 to TRBJ2-3; 11 nucleotides match TRBD2. Germline CDR1 and CDR2: SEHNR and FQNEAQ (reference sequence). J lost 2 bases, V lost 4 bases, and 8 bases had no gene match. This CDR3 is 17 amino acids long. The CDR3 region has the DNA TGTGCCAGCAGCTCGGGACTAGCGGCCTGGAACACAGATACGCAGTATTTT. Amino acid sequence: CASSSGLAAWNTDTQYF.

This clone has a handful of counts. The chain joins TRBV10-1 to TRBJ1-6, with D perhaps matching TRBD1 (6 bases). The V end was cut by 10 bases, the J end by 3 bases, with 10 bases between. CDR1 is WNHNN, CDR2 SYGVQD, per germline (reference sequence). This CDR3 contains 13 residues. CDR3 amino acids: CAIPGHYNSPLHF. The CDR3 DNA is TGCGCCATTCCGGGACACTATAATTCACCCCTCCACTTT.

Only one count was recorded for this clone. The V gene is TRBV6-1, the J gene TRBJ1-5; 8 nucleotides match TRBD1. V dropped 7 bases and J dropped 4; count of bases not matched to a gene: 6. There are 14 residues in the CDR3. CDR1 and CDR2 from the germline V gene are MNHNS and SASEGT. CDR3 DNA: TGTGCCAGCAAGGATCGACAGGGGAATCAGCCCCAGCATTTT. It codes for CASKDRQGNQPQHF.

The rearrangement joins TRBV21-1 to TRBJ1-4; the tabulated D call, TRBD1, remains unverified against the DNA. TRBV21-1 corresponds to a pseudogene. The CDR3 is 15 residues long. The CDR3 loop reads CASSKAPDRNEKLFF. CDR3 nucleotides: TGTGCCAGCAGCAAAGCGCCCGACAGAAATGAAAAACTGTTTTTT.

The rearrangement uses TRBV29-1 and TRBJ2-5; 7 bases line up with TRBD1. From germline, CDR1 is SQVTM and CDR2 ANQGSEA. The CDR3 is made up of 14 amino acids. J was trimmed by 4 bases and V by 0 bases; bases with no gene match: 5. CDR3 sequence (DNA): TGCAGCGTTGAAGAAATAGGGGGCGGAGAGACCCAGTACTTC. Protein sequence: CSVEEIGGGETQYF.

This chain joins TRBV7-9 and TRBJ1-2; D remains ambiguous. This CDR3 comprises 12 residues. V was trimmed by 6 bases and J by 6 bases, leaving 11 bases between them. Germline loops: CDR1 SEHNR, CDR2 FQNEAQ (reference sequence). As DNA, the CDR3 is TGTGCCAGCAGTTGGAGGGAAGATGGCTACACCTTC. Encoded protein: CASSWREDGYTF.

J is TRBJ2-7 and V is TRBV7-2; D is ambiguous. Trimming took 1 base from V and 2 from J, leaving 9 bases between them. CDR1 and CDR2 from the germline V gene are SGHTA and FQGNSA. This CDR3 region has 14 residues. The CDR3 sequence: CASSLGFRAYEQYF. CDR3 DNA sequence: TGTGCCAGCAGCTTAGGATTTCGGGCCTACGAGCAGTACTTC.

V is TRBV9 and J is TRBJ2-7, with unresolved D. CDR3 length: 13 amino acids. From germline, CDR1 is SGDLS and CDR2 YYNGEE. V shed 2 bases and J shed 2 bases, with 8 bases lying between them. The CDR3: CASSVGSPYEQYF. Written as DNA, the CDR3 is TGTGCCAGCAGCGTTGGCTCGCCCTACGAGCAGTACTTC.

This clone has more than one count but fewer than ten. The CDR3 here is CASSLLTGTAGNTIYF. As DNA, the CDR3 is TGTGCCAGCAGTTTACTTACCGGGACAGCTGGAAACACCATATATTTT. The chain employs TRBV28 and TRBJ1-3, with TRBD1 identical over 7 bases. Germline-derived CDR1 and CDR2 are MDHEN and SYDVKM. The V gene end was trimmed by 2 bases and the J gene end by 2 bases; junction bases not matched to a gene: 6. The CDR3 loop spans 16 amino acids.

The count of this clone is one. The CDR3 reads CASSLGLAGGSVRSYEQYF. The DNA of the CDR3 is TGCGCCAGCAGCTTGGGGCTAGCGGGAGGGTCCGTACGCTCCTACGAGCAGTACTTC. The V call is TRBV5-1, the J call TRBJ2-7, with 12 bases fitting TRBD2. This CDR3 spans 19 amino acids. The germline V gene encodes CDR1 SGHRS and CDR2 YFSETQ. Trimming at V came to 0 bases and at J to 0 bases, leaving 10 bases not matched to a gene.